The sequence of this T cell receptor beta chain was determined in a study of blood T cell repertoires in COVID-19. Sequencing used immunoSEQ multiplex PCR; TCRdb keeps in-frame clones, though not all of them. Here the sample spans about 150,000 clones, roughly 83% being singletons. Germline CDR1 is SGHAT and CDR2 is FQNNGV. The J segment lost 2 bases and the V segment lost 9 bases, leaving 6 bases of the junction unmatched. The CDR3 consists of 13 residues. V usage is TRBV11-2 and J usage is TRBJ2-7, with TRBD1 matching 8 bases. This TCR was sampled from a woman aged 60-75 years with acute or convalescent COVID-19. Sequenced material: peripheral blood. CDR3 loop: CASTKTGAYEQYF. CDR3 nucleotide sequence: TGTGCCAGTACCAAGACAGGGGCCTACGAGCAGTACTTC. Full variable domain (outside the CDR3, taken from reference TRBV11-2 and TRBJ2-7): EAGVAQSPRYKIIEKRQSVAFWCNPISGHATLYWYQQILGQGPKLLIQFQNNGVVDDSQLPKDRFSAERLKGVDSTLKIQPAKLEDSAVYLCASTKTGAYEQYFGPGTRLTVT.